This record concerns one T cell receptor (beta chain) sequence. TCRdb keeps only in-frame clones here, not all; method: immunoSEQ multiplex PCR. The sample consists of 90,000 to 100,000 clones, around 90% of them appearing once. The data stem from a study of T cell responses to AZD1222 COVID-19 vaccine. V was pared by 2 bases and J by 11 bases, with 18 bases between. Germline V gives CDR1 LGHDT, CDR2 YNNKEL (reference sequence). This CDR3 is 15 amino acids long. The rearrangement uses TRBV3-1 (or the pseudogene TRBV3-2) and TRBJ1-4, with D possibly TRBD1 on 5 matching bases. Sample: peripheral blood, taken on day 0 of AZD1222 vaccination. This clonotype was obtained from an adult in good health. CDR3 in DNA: TGTGCCAGCAGCCAATTGGCAGGAGGGGAGCCCAAACTGTTTTTT. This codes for CASSQLAGGEPKLFF.